A selection of T cell receptor beta chains follows, all from one sample in a study of blood T cell repertoires in COVID-19. TCRdb's copy holds only in-frame clones and misses some; the assay was immunoSEQ multiplex PCR. Of about 330,000 clones in the sample, about 86% are singletons; the top ten hold roughly 1.1%. Sequenced material: peripheral blood. Every receptor here comes from a woman between 45 and 65 years old with acute or convalescent COVID-19. CDR3s include the opening cysteine and the closing phenylalanine or tryptophan. D genes are given only for firm matches. Only some rows state a clone size, as once, few, many or a class for expanded clones.

D gene,V gene,clone size,J gene,CDR3 DNA,CDR3 protein
TRBD1,TRBV29-1,.,TRBJ1-2,TGCAGCGTTTTCCAGGGGGATGGCTACACCTTC,CSVFQGDGYTF
TRBD2,TRBV6-4,.,TRBJ2-3,TGTGCCAGCAGTAGCGGGGGGGCCACAGATACGCAGTATTTT,CASSSGGATDTQYF
.,TRBV2,.,TRBJ1-4,TGTGCCAGCATCGGACAGACCGTTGAAAAACTGTTTTTT,CASIGQTVEKLFF
.,TRBV7-2,.,TRBJ1-1,TGTGCCAGCAGCACAGACCCCGACACTGAAGCTTTCTTT,CASSTDPDTEAFF
TRBD2,TRBV7-3,.,TRBJ2-3,TGTGCCAGCAGTCCCCGAGGGGGGACTAGCGGGAGTTGGGATACGCAGTATTTT,CASSPRGGTSGSWDTQYF
.,TRBV4-1,.,TRBJ2-2,TGCGCCAGCAGCCTAGGGGCACAGGCCGCGAACACCGGGGAGCTGTTTTTT,CASSLGAQAANTGELFF
TRBD1,TRBV27,.,TRBJ1-2,TGTGCCAGCAGGCGGACAGGGGTAAATGGCTACACCTTC,CASRRTGVNGYTF
TRBD1,TRBV5-1,few,TRBJ2-5,TGCGCCAGCAGCGTGCTACCCGGGACAGGGTCTACAGAGACCCAGTACTTC,CASSVLPGTGSTETQYF
.,TRBV11-2,.,TRBJ1-1,TGTGCCAGCAGCTTAGTCCGGGGACAGAACACTGAAGCTTTCTTT,CASSLVRGQNTEAFF
.,TRBV6-1,once,TRBJ2-7,TGTGCCAGCAGTGAACCAGGGCCCTACGAGCAGTACTTC,CASSEPGPYEQYF
.,TRBV5-6,.,TRBJ2-7,TGTGCCAGCAGCCCCCTGCTGCGGACTCTAGCCTACGAGCAGTACTTC,CASSPLLRTLAYEQYF
.,TRBV7-2,.,TRBJ2-1,TGTGCCAGCAGCTTTATATACAATGAGCAGTTCTTC,CASSFIYNEQFF
TRBD2,TRBV4-1,.,TRBJ2-3,TGCGCCAGCAGCCCTCTACTAGCGGGGGGGACAGATACGCAGTATTTT,CASSPLLAGGTDTQYF
.,TRBV2,.,TRBJ1-5,TGTGCCAGCAGCCTCGGCCGGAGTAGCAATCAGCCCCAGCATTTT,CASSLGRSSNQPQHF
.,TRBV11-3,.,TRBJ2-5,TGTGCCAGCAGCTTAAATGGCGGGGAAGAGACCCAGTACTTC,CASSLNGGEETQYF
.,TRBV14,.,TRBJ2-7,TGTGCCAGCAGCCAGCCGGGACAAACCTACGAGCAGTACTTC,CASSQPGQTYEQYF
TRBD1,TRBV6-2/TRBV6-3,.,TRBJ1-1,TGTGCCAGCAGCGACAGGGGGGTGAACACTGAAGCTTTCTTT,CASSDRGVNTEAFF
TRBD1,TRBV5-1,.,TRBJ1-1,TGCGCCAGCAGCCCGGGAGGGACAGGGGGCGCGTTTACTGAAGCTTTCTTT,CASSPGGTGGAFTEAFF
.,TRBV7-2,.,TRBJ2-5,TGTGCCAGCAGCTTAGGTACTAGTTGGCAAGAGACCCAGTACTTC,CASSLGTSWQETQYF
.,TRBV9,.,TRBJ1-3,TGTGCCAGCAGCACGCGCGGGGCTGACGGAAACACCATATATTTT,CASSTRGADGNTIYF
TRBD1,TRBV11-2,.,TRBJ1-2,TGTGCCAGCAGCTTTGCCCCCGGGACAGTCTATGGCTACACCTTC,CASSFAPGTVYGYTF
.,TRBV12-5,.,TRBJ2-3,TGTGCTAGTGGTTTGGGCGGTGGAGATACGCAGTATTTT,CASGLGGGDTQYF
.,TRBV6-6,.,TRBJ1-5,TGTGCCAGCAGTTACATCGGGGGGCGCGATCAGCCCCAGCATTTT,CASSYIGGRDQPQHF
TRBD1,TRBV5-1,.,TRBJ2-3,TGCGCCAGCAGCTCCGGACAGGGGGCTGAGAGCACAGATACGCAGTATTTT,CASSSGQGAESTDTQYF
.,TRBV29-1,.,TRBJ1-2,TGCAGCGTCGCCAGGGGAGTGGGTGGCCTTGATTTTGCCTACACCTTC,CSVARGVGGLDFAYTF
.,TRBV30,.,TRBJ1-2,TGTGCCTGGAATGGGGGGGCCGGCTACACCTTC,CAWNGGAGYTF
.,TRBV5-4,.,TRBJ1-6,TGTGCCAGCAGCTTGGACAGGGAACATTCACCCCTCCACTTT,CASSLDREHSPLHF
.,TRBV10-2,.,TRBJ1-5,TGCGCCAGCAGTGAGTGGGGGGGGGATCAGCCCCAGCATTTT,CASSEWGGDQPQHF
.,TRBV28,.,TRBJ1-6,TGTGCCAGCAGTTTCCAACCCAGGGATTCACCCCTCCACTTT,CASSFQPRDSPLHF
.,TRBV10-3,.,TRBJ1-2,TGTGCCATCAGTGGGAACGGGAACTATGGCTACACCTTC,CAISGNGNYGYTF
.,TRBV5-1,.,TRBJ2-3,TGCGCCAGCAGCTTGCACAGGGTCGCAGATACGCAGTATTTT,CASSLHRVADTQYF
.,TRBV30,once,TRBJ2-3,TGTGCCTGGAGTACAGGGTTGAGCACAGATACGCAGTATTTT,CAWSTGLSTDTQYF
.,TRBV7-2,once,TRBJ2-7,TGTGCCAGCAGCTTTCAGAGGGAATCCTACGAGCAGTACTTC,CASSFQRESYEQYF
TRBD1,TRBV5-1,.,TRBJ1-6,TGCGCCAGCAGCGGTGACAGGGGTAATTCACCCCTCCACTTT,CASSGDRGNSPLHF
TRBD2,TRBV4-1,.,TRBJ2-2,TGCGCCAGCAGCCTATCTCTAGCGGGGGGGAGTGTCACCGGGGAGCTGTTTTTT,CASSLSLAGGSVTGELFF
.,TRBV10-3,.,TRBJ2-3,TGTGCCATCAGTGAAACAGATAGCACAGATACGCAGTATTTT,CAISETDSTDTQYF
TRBD2,TRBV30,.,TRBJ2-1,TGTGCCTGGAGAGTAGCGGGAGCCGGGGGTGAGCAGTTCTTC,CAWRVAGAGGEQFF
TRBD2,TRBV3-1/TRBV3-2,.,TRBJ2-5,TGTGCCAGCAGCCAGCGGGGGCAAGAGACCCAGTACTTC,CASSQRGQETQYF
.,TRBV7-2,once,TRBJ1-5,TGTGCCAGCAGCCTCACCGGGAGTCTGAATCAGCCCCAGCATTTT,CASSLTGSLNQPQHF
.,TRBV20-1,.,TRBJ1-1,TGCAGTGCTAGGGCGAACACTGAAGCTTTCTTT,CSARANTEAFF
TRBD1,TRBV7-2,.,TRBJ1-5,TGTGCCAGCAGCCCTACAGGGGGCCACAATCAGCCCCAGCATTTT,CASSPTGGHNQPQHF
.,TRBV19,.,TRBJ2-2,TGTGCCAGTAGTACAATGACAGTGGCCGGGGAGCTGTTTTTT,CASSTMTVAGELFF
.,TRBV5-1,.,TRBJ2-1,TGCGCCAGCAGCTTGGCCGATTGGGGTCAACAGGGCTTTAAGTTCTTC,CASSLADWGQQGFKFF
.,TRBV5-1,.,TRBJ1-4,TGCGCCAGCAGCTCACAGGAAGGCGCTAATGAAAAACTGTTTTTT,CASSSQEGANEKLFF
TRBD1,TRBV6-5,.,TRBJ1-2,TGTGCCAGCAGTTACTCTGTGACAGGGGCGGATAGACTAGTGTCCTTC,CASSYSVTGADRLVSF
.,TRBV6-5,once,TRBJ1-1,TGTGCCAGCATGGCAGGGTTTGTCACTGAAGCTTTCTTT,CASMAGFVTEAFF
TRBD1,TRBV10-3,.,TRBJ1-4,TGTGCCATCACAAACAGGGGGCCTAATGAAAAACTGTTTTTT,CAITNRGPNEKLFF
.,TRBV6-4,.,TRBJ1-1,TGTGCCAGCAGTGCTGCGGACGGTGGGAGCGACACTGAAGCTTTCTTT,CASSAADGGSDTEAFF
.,TRBV9,.,TRBJ1-4,TGTGCCAGCAGCGTAGGGTCTGGACGGGGGTCGGCTAATGAAAAACTGTTTTTT,CASSVGSGRGSANEKLFF
.,TRBV29-1,few,TRBJ1-2,TGCAGCGTTCGTGAAGGGGGGGGCTATGGCTACACCTTC,CSVREGGGYGYTF
.,TRBV7-9,.,TRBJ1-5,TGTGCCAGCAGCTCTGCCGGGGTTAGCAATCAGCCCCAGCATTTT,CASSSAGVSNQPQHF
.,TRBV28,once,TRBJ2-1,TGTGCCAGCACCCCCCGGAGTATTTACAATGAGCAGTTCTTC,CASTPRSIYNEQFF
TRBD1,TRBV4-1,.,TRBJ1-3,TGCGCCAGCAGCCAAGGCGGACAGGAGACCTCTGGAAACACCATATATTTT,CASSQGGQETSGNTIYF
.,TRBV29-1,few,TRBJ2-5,TGCAGCGTTGAACCCTTACAAGAGACCCAGTACTTC,CSVEPLQETQYF
.,TRBV27,.,TRBJ1-2,TGTGCCAGCAGTTTAATGGGGGAGGATGGCTACACCTTC,CASSLMGEDGYTF
TRBD2,TRBV24-1,.,TRBJ2-5,TGTGCCACCAGGGGGGGGATACCAGAGACCCAGTACTTC,CATRGGIPETQYF
.,TRBV5-1,.,TRBJ2-3,TGCGCCAGCAGCTTGGGCCAGGGCGCCGCAGATACGCAGTATTTT,CASSLGQGAADTQYF